This entry describes one TCR beta chain. A junction boundary mismatches the germline segment, possibly from a read error. Total RNA amounting to approximately 460 ng was the source from which TCR beta cDNA was made with a constant-region primer. ARM-PCR, slightly modified, supplied the TCR beta libraries through three nested multiplex PCR rounds. Amplification in the first two PCR rounds was performed using TRBV1-TRBV30 forward primers and a C-beta reverse primer for roughly 10 cycles each. TCRdb redid the calling of the multiplex PCR reads with MiXCR, one entry per CDR3 protein. The profile covers 300,000 to 400,000 distinct CDR3 sequences, with roughly two thirds appearing a single time and about 6.5% taken by the ten largest. The data stem from a study of tumor-infiltrating lymphocytes in primary liver carcinoma. CDR1 and CDR2 (germline): LGHNA, YSLEER. This CDR3 spans 15 amino acids. Out of unsorted whole blood came the blood RNA, and germline DNA was extracted as well.

Material: peripheral blood. The chain carries TRBV4-3 and TRBJ2-1, with 13 bases aligning to TRBD2. The sequence was obtained from a man in his forties with primary liver carcinoma and hepatitis B virus infection. The CDR3 sequence: CASSPGLAGVYEQFF. The DNA of the CDR3 is TGCGCCAGCAGCCCCGGACTAGCGGGAGTCTATGAGCAATTCTTC.